Sequencing of this T cell receptor (beta chain) was carried out in a study of blood T cell repertoires in COVID-19. Looked up from germline, CDR1 is LNHDA and CDR2 is SQIVND (reference sequence). V shed 8 bases, J shed 1 base, and the junction held 7 bases outside the gene matches. The CDR3 is 15 residues long. Some clones are missing from TCRdb's copy, which holds only in-frame ones; the method was immunoSEQ multiplex PCR. The table shows a few hundred thousand clones, with 90% occurring only once. Sequenced sample: peripheral blood. This chain joins TRBV19 and TRBJ1-3, with 8 bases matching TRBD1. This TCR was recovered from a woman aged 60-70 years with COVID-19, enrolled during active disease. The CDR3 here is CASRPGGASGNTIYF. The CDR3 DNA is TGTGCCAGTCGCCCAGGGGGCGCTTCTGGAAACACCATATATTTT.